This T cell receptor beta chain was sequenced in a study of shared clonotypes between healthy human individuals. Overall study findings and caveats: Represented diversity (both genetic and exposure-history) was limited by the small number of donors.

This clone occurred once. Its antigen is undetermined. Caucasian adults living in Nashville, Tennessee, provided all samples. 300 ng DNA, roughly 30,000 T cell genomes, went into unsorted PBMC replicate PCRs. On ten immunoSEQ deep assay plates, unsorted PBMC DNA was sequenced. Produced via immunoSEQ multiplex PCR; TCRdb's table is partial and in-frame only. Here the sample spans about 480,000 clones, over 60% being singletons. V gave up 2 bases and J gave up 7 bases, with 11 bases separating them. CDR1 and CDR2 from the germline V gene are MNHNY and SVGAGI (reference sequence). CDR3 size: 13 residues. Sequenced material: PBMCs. This clonotype originated in a woman between 40 and 55 years old in good health. Some clones in this sample may be carry-over from other donors' samples. The V gene is TRBV6-6, the J gene TRBJ1-1; D is unresolved. The CDR3 loop is CASSYVLESEAFF. CDR3 sequence (DNA): TGTGCCAGCAGTTACGTTTTGGAGAGTGAAGCTTTCTTT.